A selection of T cell receptor beta chains follows, all from one sample in a study of blood T cell repertoires in COVID-19. Measured with immunoSEQ multiplex PCR; TCRdb has only the in-frame clones, and not every one. The sample shows about 54,000 clones, around 81% of them seen only once. The sequencing input was peripheral blood. Receptor source: a woman between 55 and 75 years old with acute or convalescent COVID-19. Each CDR3 is given with its conserved first and last residue. The D gene is left open where the match is weak. Size is stated for part of the rows, as once, few or many counts, or as a class when the clone is expanded.

j_call clone_size v_call d_call cdr3_aa cdr3_nt
TRBJ2-2 NA TRBV7-9 NA CASSFIGELFF TGTGCCAGCAGCTTTATCGGGGAGCTGTTTTTT
TRBJ1-2 few TRBV14 TRBD1 CASSLYRQGIGYTF TGTGCCAGCAGCCTCTACCGACAGGGTATTGGCTACACCTTC
TRBJ2-2 NA TRBV19 NA CASSKNTGPANTGELFF TGTGCCAGTAGTAAAAATACAGGCCCCGCGAACACCGGGGAGCTGTTTTTT
TRBJ2-3 NA TRBV25-1 TRBD2 CASGLAGARDTQYF TGTGCCAGTGGACTAGCGGGAGCAAGGGATACGCAGTATTTT
TRBJ2-7 NA TRBV19 NA CASSMFGMDSTYEQYF TGTGCCAGTAGTATGTTCGGGATGGACTCAACCTACGAGCAGTACTTC
TRBJ2-1 NA TRBV15 NA CATSRDRGSYNEQFF TGTGCCACCAGCAGAGATAGGGGCTCCTACAATGAGCAGTTCTTC
TRBJ1-1 NA TRBV7-3 TRBD1 CASSSGTGSTEAFF TGTGCCAGCAGCTCGGGGACAGGGTCAACTGAAGCTTTCTTT
TRBJ2-5 NA TRBV9 TRBD2 CASSVVERGGRETQYF TGTGCCAGCAGCGTAGTTGAGCGGGGGGGCCGCGAGACCCAGTACTTC
TRBJ2-3 once TRBV19 TRBD2 CASRDRGRVDTQYF TGTGCCAGTAGGGATCGCGGGAGGGTTGATACGCAGTATTTT
TRBJ2-5 NA TRBV5-1 TRBD2 CASSLSSGQETQYF TGCGCCAGCAGCTTGTCTAGCGGACAAGAGACCCAGTACTTC
TRBJ1-1 NA TRBV7-2 NA CASSFQGIPLIEAFF TGTGCCAGCAGCTTCCAGGGTATACCTTTAATTGAAGCTTTCTTT
TRBJ1-5 NA TRBV28 NA CASTWTANQPQHF TGTGCCAGCACCTGGACAGCTAATCAGCCCCAGCATTTT
TRBJ1-1 NA TRBV5-5 NA CASSLIGPGTEAFF TGTGCCAGCAGCTTGATAGGGCCAGGGACTGAAGCTTTCTTT
TRBJ2-6 NA TRBV7-6 NA CASSSQKATADGSGANVLTF TGTGCCAGCAGCTCCCAAAAAGCGACCGCGGATGGTTCTGGGGCCAACGTCCTGACTTTC
TRBJ2-7 NA TRBV5-1 NA CASSRLNTRDEQYF TGCGCCAGCAGCCGACTAAATACTAGAGACGAGCAGTACTTC
TRBJ1-2 NA TRBV9 NA CASSFDRISGYTF TGTGCCAGCAGCTTCGACAGGATCTCGGGCTACACCTTC
TRBJ1-5 once TRBV19 TRBD1 CASIDRDNQPQHF TGTGCCAGTATTGACAGGGACAATCAGCCCCAGCATTTT
TRBJ1-4 NA TRBV18 TRBD1 CASSPRQGAGIEKLFF TGTGCCAGCTCACCTAGACAGGGGGCCGGCATTGAAAAACTGTTTTTT
TRBJ1-2 medium-sized TRBV19 NA CASRARGGEDGYTF TGTGCCAGCCGGGCGAGAGGGGGTGAGGATGGCTACACCTTC